Presented here are 19 T cell receptor beta chains from one specimen sequenced in a study of blood T cell repertoires in COVID-19. Method: immunoSEQ multiplex PCR; TCRdb's copy keeps in-frame clones and lacks some. The table records tens of thousands of clones, roughly 72% of them present only once. Sequenced material: peripheral blood. These receptors were collected from a man between 60 and 75 years old with COVID-19, enrolled during active disease.

The V and J genes are TRBV10-3 and TRBJ1-4; weak D call: TRBD1 (5 bases). Trimming removed 2 bases at V and 7 bases at J, with 11 bases between. The CDR3 sequence is 14 residues long. CDR1 ENHRY and CDR2 SYGVKD come from the germline V gene. The CDR3, as DNA: TGTGCCATCAGTGAGAAGGGGTCTACTGAAAAACTGTTTTTT. Translated, it gives CAISEKGSTEKLFF.

The chain couples TRBV7-6 to TRBJ1-5; no firm D call. This CDR3 contains 15 residues. V lost 2 bases to trimming and J lost 5 bases, with 13 bases between them. The germline CDR1 and CDR2 sequences are SGHVS and FNYEAQ. Here the CDR3 reads CASSLYFDSYQPQHF. The CDR3 bases are TGTGCCAGCAGCTTATACTTTGACTCCTATCAGCCCCAGCATTTT.

This clone was seen just once. The chain joins TRBV18 to TRBJ1-2; tentative D call: TRBD1 (6 bases). Germline assignment: CDR1 KGHSH and CDR2 LQKENI. Trimming took 6 bases from V and 9 from J, leaving 11 bases between them. This CDR3 spans 11 amino acids. CDR3 DNA sequence: TGTGCCAGCTCCGAACAGGGACGCTACACCTTC. This translates into CASSEQGRYTF.

The J gene is TRBJ1-4, the V gene TRBV7-9; no clear D gene. CDR1 and CDR2 (germline): SEHNR, FQNEAQ (reference sequence). V lost 5 bases and J 7 bases, leaving 8 bases between the germline ends. This CDR3 has 12 residues. The CDR3 sequence: CASSPEAEKLFF. CDR3 coding DNA: TGTGCCAGCAGCCCTGAAGCTGAAAAACTGTTTTTT.

This clone has only a few counts. The rearrangement links TRBV3-1 (or the pseudogene TRBV3-2) to TRBJ2-7; TRBD2 matches 8 bases. V dropped 2 bases and J dropped 3; count of bases not matched to a gene: 3. Germline CDR1 and CDR2: LGHDT and YNNKEL (reference sequence). This CDR3 has 14 residues. The CDR3 DNA is TGTGCCAGCAGCCAACGGACTAGCAGCTACGAGCAGTACTTC. This sequence encodes CASSQRTSSYEQYF.

The V call is TRBV30, the J call TRBJ2-1; D is undetermined. Trimming cost V 3 bases and J 6 bases, with 9 bases left between them. Germline V gene lookup returns CDR1 GTSNPN and CDR2 SVGIG (reference sequence). The CDR3 is 12 amino acids. The CDR3: CAWSLLSNEQFF. Here the CDR3 DNA reads TGTGCCTGGAGCCTCCTAAGCAATGAGCAGTTCTTC.

Only a few counts were recorded for this clone. This chain links TRBV29-1 with TRBJ2-5; 9 bases line up with TRBD2. J was trimmed by 5 bases and V by 8 bases; bases with no gene match: 9. The CDR3 totals 13 residues. Germline-derived CDR1 and CDR2 are SQVTM and ANQGSEA. The CDR3 spells CSSTGGGAETQYF. CDR3 DNA sequence: TGCAGCTCGACCGGCGGGGGGGCCGAGACCCAGTACTTC.

This chain connects TRBV10-2 to TRBJ2-5; possibly TRBD2 for D (5 bases). Deletions cut 6 bases from V and 4 bases from J, with 9 bases between. Per the germline V gene, CDR1 is WSHSY and CDR2 is SAAADI. CDR3 length: 12 residues. This CDR3 reads CASRGEAETQYF. The CDR3 DNA reads TGCGCCAGCAGGGGAGAAGCAGAGACCCAGTACTTC.

This clone has just a few counts. The chain joins TRBV19 to TRBJ1-5; D unresolved. The CDR3 is 12 amino acids. Germline V CDR1 and CDR2: LNHDA, SQIVND (reference sequence). V was cut by 6 bases and J by 6 bases, with 9 bases left in between. CDR3 nucleotide sequence: TGTGCCAGTAGAATTGGCAGTCAGCCCCAGCATTTT. Protein sequence: CASRIGSQPQHF.

V and J are TRBV28 and TRBJ2-5; tentatively, D is TRBD2 (6 bases). In germline, CDR1 is MDHEN, CDR2 SYDVKM. The CDR3 contains 14 residues. Trimming took 11 bases from V and 0 from J, leaving 16 bases between them. This CDR3 reads CASRGAGHQETQYF. The CDR3 DNA is TGTGCCTCCCGTGGGGCGGGGCACCAAGAGACCCAGTACTTC.

The chain is built from TRBV3-1 (or the pseudogene TRBV3-2) and TRBJ2-7; tentative D call: TRBD1 (5 bases). The CDR3 has 13 amino acids. Per the germline V gene, CDR1 is LGHDT and CDR2 is YNNKEL (reference sequence). Deletions cut 0 bases from V and 4 bases from J, with 7 bases between. The CDR3 nucleotides read TGTGCCAGCAGCCAAGATGGGGCTTACGAGCAGTACTTC. This codes for CASSQDGAYEQYF.

This clone has at least ten counts. The chain employs TRBV10-3 and TRBJ2-2; 13 nucleotides agree with TRBD2. J lost 3 bases, V lost 6 bases, and 1 base had no gene match. The CDR3 loop spans 15 amino acids. The germline gives CDR1 ENHRY, CDR2 SYGVKD. CDR3 coding DNA: TGTGCCATCAGGGGACTAGCGGGACACACCGGGGAGCTGTTTTTT. Its protein is CAIRGLAGHTGELFF.

The V call is TRBV5-6, the J call TRBJ2-2; 9 bases map to TRBD1. From germline, CDR1 is SGHDT and CDR2 YYEEEE. The CDR3 is 15 residues long. V gave up 4 bases and J gave up 0 bases; unmatched junction bases: 1. CDR3 DNA: TGTGCCAGCAGCGGACAGGGGACGAACACCGGGGAGCTGTTTTTT. It is translated as CASSGQGTNTGELFF. Full variable domain (rest looked up from reference TRBV5-6 and TRBJ2-2): DAGVTQSPTHLIKTRGQQVTLRCSPKSGHDTVSWYQQALGQGPQFIFQYYEEEERQRGNFPDRFSGHQFPNYSSELNVNALLLGDSALYLCASSGQGTNTGELFFGEGSRLTVL.

V is TRBV5-1 and J is TRBJ1-1, with 7 positions matching TRBD1. V dropped 5 bases and J dropped 8; count of bases not matched to a gene: 3. CDR1 and CDR2 (germline): SGHRS, YFSETQ. The CDR3 is made up of 11 amino acids. For the CDR3, the DNA is TGCGCCAGCAGTCGGGACAGAGAAGCTTTCTTT. As protein: CASSRDREAFF. Full variable domain (missing parts from reference TRBV5-1 and TRBJ1-1): KAGVTQTPRYLIKTRGQQVTLSCSPISGHRSVSWYQQTPGQGLQFLFEYFSETQRNKGNFPGRFSGRQFSNSRSEMNVSTLELGDSALYLCASSRDREAFFGQGTRLTVV.

This chain links TRBV6-2 or TRBV6-3 with TRBJ1-4, with D tentatively TRBD1 (6 bases). Germline loops: CDR1 MNHEY, CDR2 SVGEGT. V lost 4 bases and J lost 5, with 11 bases in between. CDR3 length: 14 residues. CDR3 residues: CASSSTGLNEKLFF. CDR3 nucleotides: TGTGCCAGCAGTTCGACAGGCCTGAATGAAAAACTGTTTTTT.

This sequence joins TRBV7-6 and TRBJ2-5, with D possibly matching TRBD1 (5 bases). Trimming left V 2 bases short and J 2 bases short, with 9 bases between. The CDR3 totals 14 residues. CDR1 and CDR2 (germline): SGHVS, FNYEAQ. CDR3 coding DNA: TGTGCCAGCAGCTTATCAGGGCCTCAAGAGACCCAGTACTTC. Encoded protein: CASSLSGPQETQYF.

This chain joins TRBV3-1 (or the pseudogene TRBV3-2) and TRBJ2-1; D not resolved. V gave up 1 base and J gave up 11 bases, with 9 bases separating them. This CDR3 comprises 12 residues. Per the germline V gene, CDR1 is LGHDT and CDR2 is YNNKEL (reference sequence). The CDR3 coding sequence is TGTGCCAGCAGCCAAGGGAACAGTCAGCAGTTCTTC. Translating gives CASSQGNSQQFF.

In this sample, this clone turned up once. The chain has TRBV27 and TRBJ2-7; 10 nucleotides line up with TRBD1. CDR1 and CDR2 from the germline V gene are MNHEY and SMNVEV (reference sequence). The V segment lost 5 bases and the J segment 2 bases; nucleotides outside the gene matches: 6. The CDR3 covers 15 residues. The CDR3 coding sequence is TGTGCCAGCAGTCTCTTCGGGACAGGGGCCTACGAGCAGTACTTC. Translating it yields CASSLFGTGAYEQYF.

This rearrangement joins TRBV3-1 (or the pseudogene TRBV3-2) to TRBJ2-3; 10 positions match TRBD2. The length of the CDR3 is 16 residues. From germline, CDR1 is LGHDT and CDR2 YNNKEL (reference sequence). V shed 4 bases, J shed 2 bases, and the junction held 6 bases outside the gene matches. Here the CDR3 reads CASSPLAGDNTDTQYF. DNA for the CDR3: TGTGCCAGCAGCCCTCTAGCGGGAGATAACACAGATACGCAGTATTTT.